This T cell receptor (beta chain) stems from a study of blood T cell repertoires in COVID-19. Study details: COVID-19 samples collected from the United States, Italy and Spain covered acute and convalescent phases.

This CDR3 is 17 amino acids long. CDR1 is MNHEY and CDR2 is SMNVEV in the germline V gene (reference sequence). V trimming: 3 bases; J trimming: 0 bases; junction bases outside the gene matches: 8. Original processing methods: Amplification of reference gene primers was used by the study to estimate nucleated cell counts. Repertoires were generated with immunoSEQ multiplex PCR, while TCRdb's copy carries only in-frame clones and drops some. The V and J calls and clone size are taken from that table; D and trimming were inferred from the DNA. The repertoire has about 330,000 clones, approximately 88% of them found once; the top ten carry about 5%.

The receptor was derived from a man under 40 who had recovered from COVID-19. Specimen: PBMCs or T cells enriched from blood (not recorded which). V is TRBV27 and J is TRBJ2-3; 8 bases fit TRBD2. DNA for the CDR3: TGTGCCAGCAGTTTTTCGACGGGGGGGTGGAGCACAGATACGCAGTATTTT. It specifies CASSFSTGGWSTDTQYF.